The clone carrying this T cell receptor (beta chain) was detected only a few times. This sample was taken from a study of blood T cell repertoires in COVID-19. Here immunoSEQ multiplex PCR was the method, and the copy in TCRdb shows in-frame clones only, minus some. This sample has about 99,000 clones, with 79% found just once. Between the trimmed V and J ends, which lost 0 bases and 1 base, there was a span of 6 bases. Per the germline V gene, CDR1 is SGHAT and CDR2 is FQNNGV. The CDR3 consists of 14 residues. V and J are TRBV11-2 and TRBJ1-2; unclear D gene. The receptor was derived from a woman older than 75 with active or convalescent COVID-19. The material sequenced was peripheral blood. CDR3 protein: CASSLEAYNYGYTF. CDR3 nucleotides: TGTGCCAGCAGCTTAGAAGCGTATAACTATGGCTACACCTTC.